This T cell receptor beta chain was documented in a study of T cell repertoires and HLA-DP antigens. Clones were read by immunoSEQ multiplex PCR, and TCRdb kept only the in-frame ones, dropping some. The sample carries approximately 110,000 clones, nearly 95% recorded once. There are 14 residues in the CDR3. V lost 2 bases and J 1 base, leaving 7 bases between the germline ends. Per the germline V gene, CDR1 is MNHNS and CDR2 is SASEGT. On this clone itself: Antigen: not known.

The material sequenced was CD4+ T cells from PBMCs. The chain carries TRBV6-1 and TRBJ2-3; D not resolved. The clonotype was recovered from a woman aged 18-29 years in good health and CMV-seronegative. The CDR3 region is CASSEQAGTDTQYF. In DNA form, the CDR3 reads TGTGCCAGCAGTGAACAGGCGGGCACAGATACGCAGTATTTT.